These T cell receptor beta chains were read from a single sample in a study of Ad26.COV2.S vaccination and SARS-CoV-2 variants. Only in-frame clones appear in the TCRdb table, and some are missing; sequencing was by immunoSEQ multiplex PCR. The sample lists 450,000 to 550,000 clones, about 91% occurring once. The material sequenced was peripheral blood, taken in a trial of Ad26.COV2.S vaccine versus placebo. All receptors come from a person aged 18-60 years who received the Ad26.COV2.S COVID-19 vaccine or a placebo. CDR3s include the opening cysteine and the closing phenylalanine or tryptophan. A D gene is named only where the DNA matches it firmly. Size is omitted from some rows. Given values are once, few, many or a class for expanded clones.

V	size	length	J	D	DNA	CDR3
TRBV7-8	NA	12	TRBJ1-4	NA	TGTGCCAGCGGCGGGCTTCGGGGAAAACTGTTTTTT	CASGGLRGKLFF
TRBV14	NA	15	TRBJ2-7	TRBD1	TGTGCCAGCAGCCACGGGACAGGGCCCTCCTACGAGCAGTACTTC	CASSHGTGPSYEQYF
TRBV29-1	once	12	TRBJ2-5	NA	TGCAGCGCCCGGGACTCACAAGAGACCCAGTACTTC	CSARDSQETQYF
TRBV6-5	once	14	TRBJ2-5	TRBD2	TGTGCCAGCAAAAGACCGGGACTAGAGGGGACCCAGTACTTC	CASKRPGLEGTQYF
TRBV7-2	NA	13	TRBJ1-2	NA	TGTGCCAGCAGCTCTACCTTGGGCTGGGGCTACACCTTC	CASSSTLGWGYTF
TRBV7-9	NA	13	TRBJ1-1	TRBD1	TGTGCCAGCAGCGAAGGGACAGACCCTGAAGCTTTCTTT	CASSEGTDPEAFF
TRBV7-2	NA	12	TRBJ1-2	NA	TGTGCCAGCAGCTTACCAAGCGGAGGCTACACCTTC	CASSLPSGGYTF
TRBV7-2	NA	14	TRBJ1-6	NA	TGTGCCAGCAGCTTAGTGCAGGGGAATTCACCCCTCCACTTT	CASSLVQGNSPLHF
TRBV11-3	NA	13	TRBJ1-5	NA	TGTGCCAGCAGCTTAGCTGGCGATCAGCCCCAGCATTTT	CASSLAGDQPQHF
TRBV5-4	few	15	TRBJ2-7	NA	TGTGCCAGCAGCTTGGCCGAGCCAGGGGCCTACGAGCAGTACTTC	CASSLAEPGAYEQYF
TRBV9	NA	13	TRBJ2-2	NA	TGTGCCAGCAATGGGGGGGCCATCGGGGAGCTGTTTTTT	CASNGGAIGELFF
TRBV20-1	once	10	TRBJ1-2	NA	TGCAGATCAGGGTCGGATGGCTACACCTTC	CRSGSDGYTF
TRBV12-3/TRBV12-4	NA	13	TRBJ2-1	TRBD2	TGTGCCAGCAGTCACCGGGGGGAGAATGAGCAGTTCTTC	CASSHRGENEQFF
TRBV4-1	once	18	TRBJ2-5	NA	TGCGCCAGCAGCCAAGTGGGAGAAGGGCGGAGATACCAAGAGACCCAGTACTTC	CASSQVGEGRRYQETQYF
TRBV9	NA	13	TRBJ2-5	NA	TGTGCCAGCAGCGCACAGCCCCAAGAGACCCAGTACTTC	CASSAQPQETQYF
TRBV7-9	NA	14	TRBJ1-1	NA	TGTGCCAGCAGCTTAGTTCCGGGGAACACTGAAGCTTTCTTT	CASSLVPGNTEAFF
TRBV7-6	NA	18	TRBJ2-3	TRBD2	TGTGCCAGCAGCTTAGAACTGGGACTAGCGGATCCCACAGATACGCAGTATTTT	CASSLELGLADPTDTQYF
TRBV13	NA	14	TRBJ1-1	NA	TGTGCCAGCAGCTACCAGGGACGGGAGACTGAAGCTTTCTTT	CASSYQGRETEAFF
TRBV5-1	NA	15	TRBJ2-5	NA	TGCGCCAGCAGCTTGACGGGGGGCCCGTGGGAGACCCAGTACTTC	CASSLTGGPWETQYF
TRBV29-1	NA	16	TRBJ1-5	NA	TGCAGCGTTGGGTACAGCGCAGGGACGTCGGGTCAGCCCCAGCATTTT	CSVGYSAGTSGQPQHF
TRBV19	NA	13	TRBJ2-1	NA	TGTGCCAGTAGTCCGGACACCCACAATGAGCAGTTCTTC	CASSPDTHNEQFF
TRBV7-3	NA	14	TRBJ2-1	NA	TGTGCCAGCAGCTTACACTTCCCGTACAATGAGCAGTTCTTC	CASSLHFPYNEQFF
TRBV6-5	many	14	TRBJ2-1	NA	TGTGCCAGCAGTTACTCGAACTTCCCTAATGAGCAGTTCTTC	CASSYSNFPNEQFF
TRBV18	NA	15	TRBJ1-1	NA	TGTGCCAGCTCACCATTGCAGGAGGTGAACACTGAAGCTTTCTTT	CASSPLQEVNTEAFF
TRBV6-4	once	14	TRBJ2-3	NA	TGTGCCAGCAGTGTTGGCCGAGGACCAGATACGCAGTATTTT	CASSVGRGPDTQYF
TRBV2	NA	14	TRBJ1-5	NA	TGTGCCAGCAGCGAAAGAACAGTAGGGCAGCCCCAGCATTTT	CASSERTVGQPQHF
TRBV11-2	NA	13	TRBJ2-1	NA	TGTGCCAGCAGCTTAGGGGTCGGTGGTGAGCAGTTCTTC	CASSLGVGGEQFF
TRBV19	NA	13	TRBJ1-1	NA	TGTGCCAGTCTAGGGCAGATTTCCACTGAAGCTTTCTTT	CASLGQISTEAFF
TRBV30	NA	13	TRBJ2-3	TRBD2	TGTGCCTGGAGGCTAGCGGGAGCAGATACGCAGTATTTT	CAWRLAGADTQYF
TRBV6-5	NA	15	TRBJ1-6	NA	TGTGCCAGCAGTTACTCTAGCTCCTATAATTCACCCCTCCACTTT	CASSYSSSYNSPLHF
TRBV19	NA	14	TRBJ1-6	NA	TGTGCCAGTAGTAAGGACCTTGAGGAATCACCCCTCCACTTT	CASSKDLEESPLHF
TRBV6-2/TRBV6-3	NA	16	TRBJ1-5	NA	TGTGCCAGCAGTTACGGGAGGGGACTGAACAATCAGCCCCAGCATTTT	CASSYGRGLNNQPQHF
TRBV7-9	NA	14	TRBJ1-5	TRBD1	TGTGCCAGCAGCTTTGGACAGGGAAATCAGCCCCAGCATTTT	CASSFGQGNQPQHF
TRBV7-9	NA	13	TRBJ2-3	NA	TGTGCCAGCAGCGGGAGAAGGACAGATACGCAGTATTTT	CASSGRRTDTQYF
TRBV2	NA	14	TRBJ2-1	NA	TGTGCCAGCAGTGAAGCGCTTGGGGGGTCTGGGCAGTTCTTC	CASSEALGGSGQFF
TRBV7-9	NA	16	TRBJ2-7	NA	TGTGCCAGCAGCCCGACCCGGACTTCTAGCTCCTACGAGCAGTACTTC	CASSPTRTSSSYEQYF
TRBV2	few	15	TRBJ1-1	TRBD1	TGTGCCAGCAGCTCACAGGGGGCGCGGGGCACTGAAGCTTTCTTT	CASSSQGARGTEAFF
TRBV11-3	NA	17	TRBJ2-1	TRBD2	TGTGCCAGCAGCCAGGGACTAGCGGGAGGGCCGTGGAATGAGCAGTTCTTC	CASSQGLAGGPWNEQFF
TRBV25-1	NA	14	TRBJ2-7	NA	TGTGCCAGCAGTGAGACGACAGGATACTACGAGCAGTACTTC	CASSETTGYYEQYF
TRBV2	NA	15	TRBJ1-1	NA	TGTGCCAGCAGTGAGGGATATGGGCAGCGCTACGAAGCTTTCTTT	CASSEGYGQRYEAFF
TRBV24-1	once	13	TRBJ1-2	NA	TGTGCCACCAGTGATTTGGGGGGGAGAGGCTACACCTTC	CATSDLGGRGYTF
TRBV5-6	NA	14	TRBJ1-1	NA	TGTGCCAGCAGCTTCGGGACGGGGAACACTGAAGCTTTCTTT	CASSFGTGNTEAFF
TRBV10-3	NA	13	TRBJ2-3	TRBD2	TGTGCCATCGGGGGGGGGACCACAGATACGCAGTATTTT	CAIGGGTTDTQYF
TRBV7-9	NA	18	TRBJ1-3	TRBD1	TGTGCCAGCAGCCTTTCTACCATGGACAGGGGCTCTGGAAACACCATATATTTT	CASSLSTMDRGSGNTIYF
TRBV11-2	once	16	TRBJ2-7	TRBD2	TGTGCCAGCAGTCTCACTAGCGGGCGGCGGCCCTACGAGCAGTGCTTC	CASSLTSGRRPYEQCF
TRBV14	NA	15	TRBJ2-7	NA	TGTGCCAGCAGCCACCTACACCAACCCCCCTACGAGCAGTACTTC	CASSHLHQPPYEQYF
TRBV4-2	NA	18	TRBJ1-3	TRBD1	TGTGCCAGCAGCCAAGAGGATAGGGGGCGCAGTAGAGGAAACACCATATATTTT	CASSQEDRGRSRGNTIYF
TRBV4-3	NA	17	TRBJ2-6	NA	TGCGCCAGCAGCCGCAAGACGCGTCTCTCTGGGGCCAACGTCCTGACTTTC	CASSRKTRLSGANVLTF
TRBV6-2/TRBV6-3	NA	12	TRBJ1-2	TRBD1	TGTGCCAGCAGTTACGGACAGGGAGGCTACACCTTC	CASSYGQGGYTF
TRBV2	many	13	TRBJ2-7	NA	TGTGCCAGCAGTGAACAGGATTCCTACGAGCAGTACTTC	CASSEQDSYEQYF
TRBV19	NA	15	TRBJ2-1	TRBD2	TGTGCCAGTAGACGTATAGCGGGCCAATACAATGAGCAGTTCTTC	CASRRIAGQYNEQFF
TRBV14	NA	14	TRBJ1-6	NA	TGTGCCAGCAGCCAAGAGGTCAGGTCGCGGTCCCTCCACTTT	CASSQEVRSRSLHF
TRBV7-6	NA	16	TRBJ2-1	NA	TGTGCCAGCAGCTTAGCGCTAATTAGGAGACACAATGAGCAGTTCTTC	CASSLALIRRHNEQFF
TRBV5-4	NA	15	TRBJ2-2	NA	TGTGCCAGCAGCTCCGAAGTCGCGAACACCGGGGAGCTGTTTTTT	CASSSEVANTGELFF
TRBV2	NA	15	TRBJ1-3	TRBD1	TGTGCCAGCAACACACAGGGGGCGCCGGGAAACACCATATATTTT	CASNTQGAPGNTIYF
TRBV19	NA	13	TRBJ1-5	NA	TGTGCCAGTAGTATCCGGGTCCGACAGCCCCAGCATTTT	CASSIRVRQPQHF
TRBV19	NA	16	TRBJ2-7	TRBD1	TGTGCCAGTAGTCTGGGACAGGGGGAACTTAATTACGAGCAGTACTTC	CASSLGQGELNYEQYF
TRBV24-1	NA	17	TRBJ2-1	TRBD2	TGTGCCACCAGTGACCCGACTAGCGGGATTCGCTACAATGAGCAGTTCTTC	CATSDPTSGIRYNEQFF
TRBV19	NA	15	TRBJ2-3	NA	TGTGCCAGTAGTACGAGGAGGGCGGGGACAGATACGCAGTATTTT	CASSTRRAGTDTQYF
TRBV3-1/TRBV3-2	NA	15	TRBJ2-1	NA	TGTGCCAGCAGCCAGTCCCAGCGAACCTACAATGAGCAGTTCTTC	CASSQSQRTYNEQFF